A single sample is the source of the 20 T cell receptor beta chains below, sequenced in a study of blood T cells in healthy people across ages. A J-beta primer mix and a sample-barcoded 5' primer were used in a second PCR of about 7 to 12 cycles. TCRdb re-analysed the 5' RACE reads in MiXCR, keeping a single row per CDR3 protein. The repertoire holds a few hundred thousand distinct CDR3 sequences, with 45% to 65% as singletons. Sequenced sample: blood. All receptors derive from a man aged 60 to 75 in good health.

The chain has TRBV20-1 and TRBJ2-1; no firm D call. Trimming took off 3 bases at V and 0 bases at J, with 12 bases between the two ends. This CDR3 contains 15 residues. Germline CDR1 and CDR2: DFQATT and SNEGSKA (reference sequence). CDR3 residues: CSASPGPLSYNEQFF. DNA of the CDR3: TGCAGTGCTAGCCCCGGACCCCTCTCCTACAATGAGCAGTTCTTC.

The chain links TRBV7-2 to TRBJ2-1, with D tentatively TRBD1 (5 bases). The better agreement between TRBJ2-7 and the DNA end casts doubt on the J call. Germline CDR1 reads SGHTA; CDR2 reads FQGNSA. The CDR3 has 15 residues. The CDR3 DNA is TGTGCCAGCAGCCCCCACAGGAGCTCCTACAATGAGCAGTACTTC. Translating gives CASSPHRSSYNEQYF.

This clonotype was detected a few times. V gene TRBV10-3 combines with J gene TRBJ2-5, with 11 positions matching TRBD2. Germline values: CDR1 ENHRY, CDR2 SYGVKD. The V and J ends lost 2 bases and 11 bases, in that order; junction bases with no gene match: 16. This CDR3 is built from 17 residues. Here the CDR3 reads CAISENPSGRTDNEQYF. CDR3 sequence (DNA): TGTGCCATCAGTGAGAATCCTAGCGGGAGGACGGACAATGAGCAGTACTTC.

The V gene is TRBV12-3 or TRBV12-4, the J gene TRBJ2-7, with TRBD2 matching over 12 bases. The V gene end was trimmed by 6 bases and the J gene end by 3 bases; junction bases not matched to a gene: 12. The CDR3 runs to 17 residues. CDR3 protein: CASSKRPLAGGYYEQYF. CDR3 nucleotides: TGTGCCAGCAGCAAACGACCACTAGCGGGGGGTTACTACGAGCAGTACTTC.

This chain uses TRBV14 with TRBJ2-5; D perhaps matches TRBD2 (6 bases). Germline-derived CDR1 and CDR2 are SGHDN and FVKESK. V lost 1 base and J 13 bases, leaving 22 bases between the germline ends. The CDR3 sequence is 15 residues long. CDR3 sequence reads: CASSQGPGVQYERYF. CDR3 nucleotides: TGTGCCAGCAGCCAAGGACCGGGGGTCCAATACGAGCGGTACTTC.

This clonotype occurred a few times. DNA of the CDR3: TGTGCCAGCAGCCCAGGCGGGGGACTAGCGGGGGGCTATGAGCAGTTCTTC. Its translation is CASSPGGGLAGGYEQFF. The V call is TRBV7-2, the J call TRBJ2-1; 15 bases are shared with TRBD2. In germline, CDR1 is SGHTA, CDR2 FQGNSA. This CDR3 contains 17 residues. Unmatched junction bases numbered 10, after V lost 5 bases and J lost 8 bases.

The rearrangement joins TRBV7-8 to TRBJ2-5; 14 positions agree with TRBD2. The end of the DNA is better explained by TRBJ2-7, so the J call may be wrong. From germline, CDR1 is SGHVS and CDR2 FQNEAQ. The CDR3 totals 15 residues. The CDR3 DNA reads TGTGCCAGCAGCAGACTAGCGGGGGGGCCAAACGAGCAGTACTTC. Its translation: CASSRLAGGPNEQYF.

This chain uses TRBV7-2 with TRBJ2-5, with 9 bases identical to TRBD2. Germline V CDR1 and CDR2: SGHTA, FQGNSA. The V segment lost 3 bases and the J segment 5 bases; nucleotides outside the gene matches: 4. The CDR3 length is 14 residues. The CDR3: CASSLWGLAETQYF. CDR3 DNA: TGTGCCAGCAGCTTGTGGGGACTAGCTGAGACCCAGTACTTC.

The chain links TRBV4-2 to TRBJ2-1; TRBD1 matches 8 bases. CDR1 LGHNA and CDR2 YNFKEQ come from the germline V gene. There are 15 residues in the CDR3. J gave up 9 bases and V 4 bases, and 11 bases lay outside the gene matches. For the CDR3, the DNA is TGTGCCAGCAGCCTCTCTGGACAGGGTGTAGGTGAGCAGTTCTTC. This codes for CASSLSGQGVGEQFF.

This clonotype was observed a few times. V and J are TRBV5-1 and TRBJ2-5; D may match TRBD1 or TRBD2 (5 bases each). The end of the DNA fits TRBJ2-7 better, so the J call may be wrong. Germline lookup yields CDR1 SGHRS and CDR2 YFSETQ. The CDR3 sequence is 14 residues long. As DNA, the CDR3 is TGCGCCAGCCGCCGGGACGGCCAGTCATACGAGCAGTACTTC. Its protein is CASRRDGQSYEQYF.

This clonotype was seen a handful of times. This chain uses TRBV4-2 with TRBJ2-7; D tentatively fits TRBD1 or TRBD2 (5 bases each). Germline V lookup: CDR1 LGHNA, CDR2 YNFKEQ. This CDR3 comprises 16 residues. The V and J ends lost 0 bases and 4 bases respectively, with 16 bases between them. The DNA for the CDR3 is TGTGCCAGCAGCCAAGATCTAAGAGGGGTTATTTACGAGCAGTACTTC. Amino acid sequence: CASSQDLRGVIYEQYF.

This clonotype was detected only a few times. This chain uses TRBV20-1 with TRBJ2-3, with 9 bases identical to TRBD2. The trim removed 6 bases at V and 2 bases at J, leaving 6 bases unmatched. The CDR3 loop spans 14 amino acids. CDR1 DFQATT and CDR2 SNEGSKA come from the germline V gene (reference sequence). The CDR3 sequence is CSARLAVLTDTQYF. The DNA for the CDR3 is TGCAGTGCCCGACTAGCGGTTCTCACAGATACGCAGTATTTT.

The chain joins TRBV6-6 to TRBJ2-3; 13 bases are a match to TRBD2. Per germline, CDR1 MNHNY and CDR2 SVGAGI (reference sequence). J gave up 0 bases and V 6 bases, and 3 bases lay outside the gene matches. This CDR3 spans 16 amino acids. The CDR3 DNA sequence: TGTGCCAGCAGGCCGACTAGCGGGGGGAGCACAGATACGCAGTATTTT. The encoded protein is CASRPTSGGSTDTQYF.

The gene calls are TRBV20-1 and TRBJ2-1; D uncertain. Germline V gene sequence: CDR1 DFQATT, CDR2 SNEGSKA (reference sequence). The CDR3 sequence is 12 residues long. With 1 base removed from V and 10 bases from J, the gap between germline ends came to 11 bases. As DNA, the CDR3 is TGCAGTGCTAGAGGGTCAGCCTACGAGCAGTTCTTC. Translated: CSARGSAYEQFF.

The chain uses TRBV7-9 and TRBJ2-4, with 7 bases aligning to TRBD1. This CDR3 has 16 amino acids. V was clipped by 1 base and J by 1 base; unmatched bases: 4. Germline CDR1 is SEHNR and CDR2 is FQNEAQ (reference sequence). The CDR3 DNA reads TGTGCCAGCAGCTTAGGTCAGACAGGGGCCAAAAACATTCAGTACTTC. Translating gives CASSLGQTGAKNIQYF.

This chain uses TRBV7-6 with TRBJ2-1; 10 bases match TRBD1. Losses at the gene ends were 6 bases for V and 10 bases for J; bases not matched to a gene: 6. This CDR3 region has 13 residues. Per the germline V gene, CDR1 is SGHVS and CDR2 is FNYEAQ. The CDR3 DNA follows: TGTGCCAGCAGGAGGCGACAGGGGGCCGAGCAGTTCTTC. It is translated as CASRRRQGAEQFF.

V gene TRBV21-1 combines with J gene TRBJ2-3; the table gives TRBD2 as D, unverified against the DNA. TRBV21-1 counts as a pseudogene. The CDR3 has 17 amino acids. The CDR3 here is CASSKGILASGGHTQYF. The CDR3 nucleotides read TGTGCCAGCAGCAAAGGAATATTGGCTAGCGGGGGGCATACGCAGTATTTT.

The rearrangement uses TRBV6-1 and TRBJ2-5; perhaps D is TRBD1 or TRBD2 (6 bases each). The CDR3 has 17 amino acids. Trimming removed 6 bases from V and 5 bases from J, with 25 bases in between. Germline V gene data show CDR1 as MNHNS and CDR2 as SASEGT. The CDR3 loop reads CASSRGLTKGAGETQYF. The CDR3 coding sequence is TGTGCCAGCAGCCGGGGGCTTACAAAGGGCGCCGGGGAGACCCAGTACTTC.

This clonotype was recorded a few times. The CDR3: CSARDVVLNIPQQFF. The CDR3, as DNA: TGCAGTGCTAGAGATGTAGTACTTAACATCCCCCAACAGTTCTTC. The V gene is TRBV20-1, the J gene TRBJ2-1; D not resolved. The length of the CDR3 is 15 residues. Germline V gene sequence: CDR1 DFQATT, CDR2 SNEGSKA (reference sequence). V dropped 0 bases and J dropped 13 bases, with 22 bases sitting between them.

The rearrangement joins TRBV3-1 to TRBJ2-1; TRBD2 matches at 12 bases. With 4 bases clipped from V and 10 bases from J, the junction kept 5 bases outside the gene matches. This CDR3 comprises 14 residues. Germline V gives CDR1 LGHDT, CDR2 YNNKEL (reference sequence). CDR3 DNA sequence: TGTGCCAGCAGCCCGGGACTAGCGGGTTGGGAGCAGTTCTTC. Amino acids: CASSPGLAGWEQFF.